These T cell receptor beta chains were read from a single sample in a study of post-analysis software for immune sequencing data. A single record per CDR3 protein comes from TCRdb applying MiXCR to the PCR reads. Among about 460,000 distinct CDR3 sequences listed, approximately 45% were seen once. The specimen was blood. The receptors were sampled from a girl aged 5-17 years with multiple sclerosis. Each CDR3 is given with its conserved first and last residue. D genes are given only for firm matches. Size is stated for part of the rows, as once, few or many counts, or as a class when the clone is expanded.

J gene: TRBJ2-6
V gene: TRBV6-1
clone size: NA
D gene: NA
CDR3 protein: CASTKTFRDSGANVLTF
CDR3 DNA: TGTGCCAGCACAAAAACATTCAGGGACTCTGGGGCCAACGTCCTGACTTTC

J gene: TRBJ1-2
V gene: TRBV12-3/TRBV12-4
clone size: NA
D gene: NA
CDR3 protein: CASSLNPRGGVIYYGYTF
CDR3 DNA: TGTGCCAGCAGCCTAAACCCAAGGGGCGGTGTTATTTACTATGGCTACACCTTC

J gene: TRBJ2-3
V gene: TRBV28
clone size: NA
D gene: NA
CDR3 protein: CASSQVLEGDTQYF
CDR3 DNA: TGTGCCAGCAGTCAAGTCCTCGAGGGAGATACGCAGTATTTT

J gene: TRBJ2-1
V gene: TRBV7-9
clone size: NA
D gene: NA
CDR3 protein: CASSQRAGKYNEQFF
CDR3 DNA: TGTGCCAGCAGCCAAAGGGCGGGAAAATATAATGAGCAGTTCTTC

J gene: TRBJ2-7
V gene: TRBV5-1
clone size: NA
D gene: NA
CDR3 protein: CASSLAARDEQYF
CDR3 DNA: TGCGCCAGCAGCTTGGCCGCCCGGGACGAGCAGTACTTC

J gene: TRBJ1-2
V gene: TRBV29-1
clone size: few
D gene: NA
CDR3 protein: CSVVASGSTYGYTF
CDR3 DNA: TGCAGCGTTGTGGCAAGCGGATCCACCTATGGCTACACCTTC

J gene: TRBJ2-7
V gene: TRBV27
clone size: few
D gene: TRBD1
CDR3 protein: CASSPTGAGEQYF
CDR3 DNA: TGTGCCAGCAGCCCGACAGGGGCGGGCGAGCAGTACTTC

J gene: TRBJ2-5
V gene: TRBV20-1
clone size: few
D gene: TRBD1
CDR3 protein: CSAGGQGRVRETQYF
CDR3 DNA: TGCAGTGCTGGGGGACAGGGAAGGGTTCGAGAGACCCAGTACTTC

J gene: TRBJ2-5
V gene: TRBV20-1
clone size: NA
D gene: NA
CDR3 protein: CSARLASRRVRQETQYF
CDR3 DNA: TGCAGTGCTAGACTGGCTAGCAGGAGGGTCAGACAAGAGACCCAGTACTTC

J gene: TRBJ2-7
V gene: TRBV7-2
clone size: NA
D gene: NA
CDR3 protein: CASSPGPGKNYEQYF
CDR3 DNA: TGTGCCAGCAGCCCAGGGCCCGGGAAGAACTACGAGCAGTACTTC

J gene: TRBJ2-3
V gene: TRBV5-1
clone size: NA
D gene: NA
CDR3 protein: CASSLELFYTDTQYF
CDR3 DNA: TGCGCCAGCAGCTTGGAACTCTTCTACACAGATACGCAGTATTTT

J gene: TRBJ2-1
V gene: TRBV3-1
clone size: NA
D gene: TRBD2
CDR3 protein: CASSQEGGRHEQFF
CDR3 DNA: TGTGCCAGCAGCCAAGAGGGCGGGAGACATGAGCAGTTCTTC

J gene: TRBJ1-1
V gene: TRBV2
clone size: NA
D gene: TRBD1
CDR3 protein: CASRAGQMNTEAFF
CDR3 DNA: TGTGCCAGCAGGGCGGGACAGATGAACACTGAAGCTTTCTTT

J gene: TRBJ2-1
V gene: TRBV6-6
clone size: few
D gene: NA
CDR3 protein: CASSYVASDHNEQFF
CDR3 DNA: TGTGCCAGCAGTTACGTGGCTAGCGACCACAATGAGCAGTTCTTC

J gene: TRBJ1-1
V gene: TRBV5-4
clone size: NA
D gene: NA
CDR3 protein: CASRGQGGAEAFF
CDR3 DNA: TGTGCCAGCAGAGGGCAGGGTGGCGCTGAAGCTTTCTTT

J gene: TRBJ2-5
V gene: TRBV7-9
clone size: NA
D gene: NA
CDR3 protein: CASSSQGPETQYF
CDR3 DNA: TGTGCCAGCAGCTCTCAGGGGCCCGAGACCCAGTACTTC